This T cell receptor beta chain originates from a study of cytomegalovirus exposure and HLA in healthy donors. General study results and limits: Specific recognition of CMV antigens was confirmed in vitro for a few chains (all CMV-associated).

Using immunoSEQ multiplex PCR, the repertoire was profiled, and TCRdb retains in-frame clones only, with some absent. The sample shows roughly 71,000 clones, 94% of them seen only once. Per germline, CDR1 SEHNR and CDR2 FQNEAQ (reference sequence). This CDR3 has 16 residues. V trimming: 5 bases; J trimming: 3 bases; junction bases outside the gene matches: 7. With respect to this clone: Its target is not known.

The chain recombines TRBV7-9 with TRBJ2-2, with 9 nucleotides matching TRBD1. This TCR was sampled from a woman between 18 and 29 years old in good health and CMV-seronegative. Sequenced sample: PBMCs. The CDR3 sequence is CASSPGQGFYTGELFF. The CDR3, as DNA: TGTGCCAGCAGCCCGGGACAGGGTTTTTACACCGGGGAGCTGTTTTTT.